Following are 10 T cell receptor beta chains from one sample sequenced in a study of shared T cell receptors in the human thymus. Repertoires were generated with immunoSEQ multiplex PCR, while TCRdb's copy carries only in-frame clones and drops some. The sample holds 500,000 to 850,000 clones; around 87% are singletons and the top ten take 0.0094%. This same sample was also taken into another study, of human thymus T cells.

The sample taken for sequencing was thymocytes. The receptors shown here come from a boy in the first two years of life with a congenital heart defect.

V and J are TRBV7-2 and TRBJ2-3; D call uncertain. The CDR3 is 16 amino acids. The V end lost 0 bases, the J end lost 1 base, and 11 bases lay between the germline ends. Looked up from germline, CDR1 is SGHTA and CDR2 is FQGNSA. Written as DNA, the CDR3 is TGTGCCAGCAGCTTAGCGGCGCTAGGAGGCACAGATACGCAGTATTTT. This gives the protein CASSLAALGGTDTQYF.

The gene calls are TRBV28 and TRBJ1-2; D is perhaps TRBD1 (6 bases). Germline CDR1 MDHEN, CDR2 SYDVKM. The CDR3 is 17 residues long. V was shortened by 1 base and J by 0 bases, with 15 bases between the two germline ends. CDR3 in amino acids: CASSLYRDNKTNYGYTF. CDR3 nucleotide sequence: TGTGCCAGCAGTTTATACCGGGACAACAAGACTAACTATGGCTACACCTTC.

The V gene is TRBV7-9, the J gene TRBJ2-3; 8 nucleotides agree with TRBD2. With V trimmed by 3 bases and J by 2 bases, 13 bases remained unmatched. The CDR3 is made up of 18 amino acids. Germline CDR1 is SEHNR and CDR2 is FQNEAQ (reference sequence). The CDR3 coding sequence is TGTGCCAGCAGCTTGATGTTGACTAGCGTTCATGTCACAGATACGCAGTATTTT. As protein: CASSLMLTSVHVTDTQYF. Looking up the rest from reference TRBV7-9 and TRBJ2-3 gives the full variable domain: DTGVSQNPRHKITKRGQNVTFRCDPISEHNRLYWYRQTLGQGPEFLTYFQNEAQLEKSRLLSDRFSAERPKGSFSTLEIQRTEQGDSAMYLCASSLMLTSVHVTDTQYFGPGTRLTVL.

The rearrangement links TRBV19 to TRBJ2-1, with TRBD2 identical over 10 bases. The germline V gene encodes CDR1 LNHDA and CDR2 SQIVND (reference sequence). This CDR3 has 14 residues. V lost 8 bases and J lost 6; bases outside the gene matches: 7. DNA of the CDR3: TGTGCCAGTTTAGGGACTAGCGATATCAATGAGCAGTTCTTC. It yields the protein CASLGTSDINEQFF.

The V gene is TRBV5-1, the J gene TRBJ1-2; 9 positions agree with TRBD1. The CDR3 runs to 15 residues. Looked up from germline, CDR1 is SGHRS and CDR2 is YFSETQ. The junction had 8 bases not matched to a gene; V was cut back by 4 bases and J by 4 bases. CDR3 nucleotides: TGCGCCAGCAGCAGCCGACAGGGGGGCACCTATGGCTACACCTTC. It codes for CASSSRQGGTYGYTF.

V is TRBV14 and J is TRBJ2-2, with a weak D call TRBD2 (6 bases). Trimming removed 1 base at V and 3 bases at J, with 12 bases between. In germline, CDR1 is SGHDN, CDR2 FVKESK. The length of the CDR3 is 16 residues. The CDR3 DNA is TGTGCCAGCAGCCAAGGGACCGGGGGATACACCGGGGAGCTGTTTTTT. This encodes CASSQGTGGYTGELFF. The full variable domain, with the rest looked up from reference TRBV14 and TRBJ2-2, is EAGVTQFPSHSVIEKGQTVTLRCDPISGHDNLYWYRRVMGKEIKFLLHFVKESKQDESGMPNNRFLAERTGGTYSTLKVQPAELEDSGVYFCASSQGTGGYTGELFFGEGSRLTVL.

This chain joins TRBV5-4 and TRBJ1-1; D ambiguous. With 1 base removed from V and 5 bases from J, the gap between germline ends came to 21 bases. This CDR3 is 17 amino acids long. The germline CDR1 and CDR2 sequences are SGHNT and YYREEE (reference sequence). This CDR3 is CASSLLPPAGSGTEAFF. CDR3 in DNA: TGTGCCAGCAGCTTGTTACCCCCGGCGGGGAGTGGGACTGAAGCTTTCTTT. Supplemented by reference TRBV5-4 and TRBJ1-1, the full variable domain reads ETGVTQSPTHLIKTRGQQVTLRCSSQSGHNTVSWYQQALGQGPQFIFQYYREEENGRGNFPPRFSGLQFPNYSSELNVNALELDDSALYLCASSLLPPAGSGTEAFFGQGTRLTVV.

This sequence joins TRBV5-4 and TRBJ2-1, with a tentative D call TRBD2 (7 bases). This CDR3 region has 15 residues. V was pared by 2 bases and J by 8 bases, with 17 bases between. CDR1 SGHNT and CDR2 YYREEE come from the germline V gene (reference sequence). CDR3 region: CASSFSGGRVDEQFF. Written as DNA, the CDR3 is TGTGCCAGCAGCTTTTCGGGGGGCAGGGTCGATGAGCAGTTCTTC.

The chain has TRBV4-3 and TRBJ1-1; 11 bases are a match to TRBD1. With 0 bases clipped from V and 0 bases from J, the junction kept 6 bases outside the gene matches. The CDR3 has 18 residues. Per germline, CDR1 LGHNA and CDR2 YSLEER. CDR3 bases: TGCGCCAGCAGCCAAGAGGTAGGACAGGGGGCTTTGAACACTGAAGCTTTCTTT. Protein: CASSQEVGQGALNTEAFF.

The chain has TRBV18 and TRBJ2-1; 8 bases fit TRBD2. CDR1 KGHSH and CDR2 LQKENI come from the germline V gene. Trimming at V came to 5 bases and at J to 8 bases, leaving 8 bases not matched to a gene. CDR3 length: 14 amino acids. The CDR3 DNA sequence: TGTGCCAGCTCAACCGGGGGGGCTAGGGATGAGCAGTTCTTC. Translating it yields CASSTGGARDEQFF.